This TCR beta chain was recovered during a study of blood T cell repertoires in COVID-19. Study-wide context: Acute and convalescent COVID-19 samples came from the United States, Italy and Spain.

Allocation to cohorts depended on clinical history reported by the participants. Sequencing used immunoSEQ multiplex PCR; TCRdb keeps in-frame clones, though not all of them. The profile shows fewer than 400,000 clones, more than 85% of them singletons. The ends were cut back, 1 base at V and 5 bases at J, with 11 bases in the middle. The CDR3 contains 14 residues. In germline, CDR1 is SEHNR, CDR2 FQNEAQ (reference sequence). The V gene is TRBV7-9, the J gene TRBJ2-5, with a weak D call TRBD2 (6 bases). Sequences were obtained from PBMCs or T cells enriched from blood (not recorded which). The TCR sequence derives from a woman aged 30 to 39 who had recovered from COVID-19. The CDR3 nucleotides are TGTGCCAGCAGCTTAGGGGCGGGGTTGGAGACCCAGTACTTC. Translated: CASSLGAGLETQYF.